This T cell receptor (beta chain) was sequenced during a study of T cells after yellow fever vaccination. Study in general: Four memory subsets, EM, EMRA, CM and Tscm, were sorted by CD3, CD45RA, CCR7, CD95. Preparation of the low-cell-number fractions used SMART-Seq v4 Ultra Low Input. Study observations and caveats: The study re-detected most primary-vaccination clones after the booster (96% CD4, just over 85% CD8). Almost all vaccine-responding clonotypes could not be detected on day 0 in sorted memory subsets.

TCRdb re-derived calls from the 5' RACE reads in MiXCR, one entry per CDR3 protein. In the table there are some 49,000 distinct CDR3 sequences, 5.5% to 7.5% of which are singletons. This clonotype was seen a few times. The CDR3 spans 15 residues. Germline CDR1 reads SGDLS; CDR2 reads YYNGEE. Trimming removed 4 bases from V and 4 bases from J, with 17 bases in between. The material was PBMCs, either bulk or a sorted T-cell subset (CD4+, CD8+, memory, or dextramer-sorted; not recorded which), obtained 45 days after the yellow fever booster vaccination. The chain couples TRBV9 to TRBJ1-1; D is perhaps TRBD1 (6 bases). The TCR comes from a man aged 25-45 years who received the YFV17D yellow fever vaccine. The CDR3 DNA reads as TGTGCCAGCAGCCCCTCGGACAGAGTACCCACTGAAGCTTTCTTT. This encodes CASSPSDRVPTEAFF. Looking up the rest from reference TRBV9 and TRBJ1-1 gives the full variable domain: DSGVTQTPKHLITATGQRVTLRCSPRSGDLSVYWYQQSLDQGLQFLIQYYNGEERAKGNILERFSAQQFPDLHSELNLSSLELGDSALYFCASSPSDRVPTEAFFGQGTRLTVV.